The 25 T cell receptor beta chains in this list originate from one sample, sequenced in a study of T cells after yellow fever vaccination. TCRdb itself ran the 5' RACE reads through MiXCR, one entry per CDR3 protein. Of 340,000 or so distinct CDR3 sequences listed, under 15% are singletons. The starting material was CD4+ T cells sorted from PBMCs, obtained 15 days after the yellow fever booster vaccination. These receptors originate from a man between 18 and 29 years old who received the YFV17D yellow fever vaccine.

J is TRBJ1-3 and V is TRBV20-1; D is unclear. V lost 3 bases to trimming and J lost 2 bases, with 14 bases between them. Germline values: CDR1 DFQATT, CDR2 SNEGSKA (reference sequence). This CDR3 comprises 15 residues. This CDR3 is CSASPGEFAGNTIYF. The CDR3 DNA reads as TGCAGTGCTAGTCCTGGGGAATTCGCTGGAAACACCATATATTTT.

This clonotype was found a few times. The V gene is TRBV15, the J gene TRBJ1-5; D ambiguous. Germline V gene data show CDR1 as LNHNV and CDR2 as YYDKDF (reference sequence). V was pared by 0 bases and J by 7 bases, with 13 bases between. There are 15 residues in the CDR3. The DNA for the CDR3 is TGTGCCACCAGCAGAGATCTGGGCAGGATCCAGCCCCAGCATTTT. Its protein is CATSRDLGRIQPQHF. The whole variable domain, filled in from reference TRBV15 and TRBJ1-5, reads DAMVIQNPRYQVTQFGKPVTLSCSQTLNHNVMYWYQQKSSQAPKLLFHYYDKDFNNEADTPDNFQSRRPNTSFCFLDIRSPGLGDTAMYLCATSRDLGRIQPQHFGDGTRLSIL.

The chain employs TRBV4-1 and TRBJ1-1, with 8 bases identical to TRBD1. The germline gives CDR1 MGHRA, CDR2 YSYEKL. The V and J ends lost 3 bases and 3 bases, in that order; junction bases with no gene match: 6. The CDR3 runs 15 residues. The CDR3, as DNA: TGCGCCAGCAGCCACTACAGGGGGGTGGACACTGAAGCTTTCTTT. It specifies CASSHYRGVDTEAFF.

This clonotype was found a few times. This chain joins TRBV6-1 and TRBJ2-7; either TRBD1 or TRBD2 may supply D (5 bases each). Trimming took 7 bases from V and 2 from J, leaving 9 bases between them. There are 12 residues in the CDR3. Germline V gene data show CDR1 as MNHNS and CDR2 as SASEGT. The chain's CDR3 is CASNGDPYEQYF. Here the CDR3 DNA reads TGTGCCAGCAACGGGGACCCCTACGAGCAGTACTTC.

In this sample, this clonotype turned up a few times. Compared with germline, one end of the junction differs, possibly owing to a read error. The chain's CDR3 is CVSSVAGRVTQYF. Here the CDR3 DNA reads TGTGTCAGCAGCGTAGCAGGGAGGGTTACGCAGTATTTT. The rearrangement joins TRBV9 to TRBJ2-3; the match to TRBD2 covers 7 bases. The CDR3 is 13 amino acids. The germline gives CDR1 SGDLS, CDR2 YYNGEE.

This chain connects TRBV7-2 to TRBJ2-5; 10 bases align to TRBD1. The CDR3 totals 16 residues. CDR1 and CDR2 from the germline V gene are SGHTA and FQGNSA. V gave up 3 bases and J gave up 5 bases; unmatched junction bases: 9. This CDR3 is CASSLGTGDPVETQYF. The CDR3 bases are TGTGCCAGCAGCTTGGGGACAGGGGATCCCGTCGAGACCCAGTACTTC.

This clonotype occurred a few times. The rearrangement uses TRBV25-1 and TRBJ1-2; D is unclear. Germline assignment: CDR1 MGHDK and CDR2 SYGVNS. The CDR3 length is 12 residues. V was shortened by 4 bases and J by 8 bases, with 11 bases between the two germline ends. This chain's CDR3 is CASSGGTLGYTF. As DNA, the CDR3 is TGTGCCAGCAGTGGAGGTACTTTGGGCTACACCTTC.

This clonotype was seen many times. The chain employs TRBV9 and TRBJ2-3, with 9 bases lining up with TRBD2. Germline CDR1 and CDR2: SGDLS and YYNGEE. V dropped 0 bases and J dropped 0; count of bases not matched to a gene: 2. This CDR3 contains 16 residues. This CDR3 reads CASSVGLAASTDTQYF. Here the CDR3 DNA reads TGTGCCAGCAGCGTAGGACTAGCGGCTAGCACAGATACGCAGTATTTT.

CDR3 sequence: CSARTLGRMEGETQYF. CDR3 bases: TGCAGTGCTAGAACCCTGGGTCGGATGGAAGGGGAGACCCAGTACTTC. The V call is TRBV20-1, the J call TRBJ2-5; D unclear. The CDR3 extends over 16 amino acids. V lost 2 bases and J 5 bases, leaving 21 bases between the germline ends. CDR1 is DFQATT, CDR2 SNEGSKA, per germline (reference sequence).

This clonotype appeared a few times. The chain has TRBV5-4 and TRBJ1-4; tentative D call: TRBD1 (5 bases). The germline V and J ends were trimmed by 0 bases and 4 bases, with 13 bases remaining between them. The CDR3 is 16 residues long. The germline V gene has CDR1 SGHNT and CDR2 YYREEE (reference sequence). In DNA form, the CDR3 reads TGTGCCAGCAGCTTGGCTAGCGGGGGAGTTAATGAAAAACTGTTTTTT. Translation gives CASSLASGGVNEKLFF.

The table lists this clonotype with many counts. As DNA, the CDR3 is TGCGCCAGCAGCTTATCCGGGAGGCCCGGGGAGCTGTTTTTT. The encoded protein is CASSLSGRPGELFF. The V and J genes are TRBV5-1 and TRBJ2-2; 7 bases are shared with TRBD2. CDR3 length equals 14 residues. The germline CDR1 and CDR2 sequences are SGHRS and YFSETQ. J gave up 6 bases and V 2 bases, and 4 bases lay outside the gene matches. Supplemented by reference TRBV5-1 and TRBJ2-2, the full variable domain reads KAGVTQTPRYLIKTRGQQVTLSCSPISGHRSVSWYQQTPGQGLQFLFEYFSETQRNKGNFPGRFSGRQFSNSRSEMNVSTLELGDSALYLCASSLSGRPGELFFGEGSRLTVL.

CDR3 loop: CASSPDVYEQYF. CDR3 bases: TGTGCCAGCAGCCCGGACGTGTACGAGCAGTACTTC. V usage is TRBV7-9 and J usage is TRBJ2-7, with unresolved D. The length of the CDR3 is 12 residues. Germline V gene sequence: CDR1 SEHNR, CDR2 FQNEAQ (reference sequence). V was cut by 5 bases and J by 4 bases, with 9 bases left in between.

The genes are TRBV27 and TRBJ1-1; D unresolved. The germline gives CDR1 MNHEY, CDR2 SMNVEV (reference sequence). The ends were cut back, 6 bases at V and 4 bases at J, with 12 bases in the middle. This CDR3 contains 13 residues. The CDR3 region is CASRPGRATEAFF. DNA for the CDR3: TGTGCCAGCAGGCCCGGGAGGGCCACTGAAGCTTTCTTT.

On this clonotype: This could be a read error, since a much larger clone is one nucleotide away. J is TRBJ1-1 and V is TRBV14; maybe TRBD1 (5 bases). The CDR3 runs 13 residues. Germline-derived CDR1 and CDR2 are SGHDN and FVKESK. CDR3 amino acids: CASSRDLNTGAFF. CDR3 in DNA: TGTGCCAGCAGCCGGGACCTGAACACTGGAGCTTTCTTT.

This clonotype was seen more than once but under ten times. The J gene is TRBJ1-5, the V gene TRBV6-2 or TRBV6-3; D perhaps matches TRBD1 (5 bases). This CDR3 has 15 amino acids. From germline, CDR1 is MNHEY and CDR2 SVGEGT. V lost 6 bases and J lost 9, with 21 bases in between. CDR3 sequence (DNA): TGTGCCAGCAGGCGAACCGGGACGGTAAACATGCCCCAGCATTTT. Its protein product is CASRRTGTVNMPQHF.

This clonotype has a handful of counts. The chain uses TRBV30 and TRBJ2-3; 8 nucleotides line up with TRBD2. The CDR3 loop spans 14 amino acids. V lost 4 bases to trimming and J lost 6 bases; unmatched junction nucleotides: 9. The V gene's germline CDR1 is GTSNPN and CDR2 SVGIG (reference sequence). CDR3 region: CAWTGGGPADTQYF. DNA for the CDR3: TGTGCCTGGACCGGGGGGGGGCCGGCTGATACGCAGTATTTT.

This chain's CDR3 is CASRPGQEGYEQYF. CDR3 sequence (DNA): TGTGCCAGCAGGCCGGGACAGGAGGGCTACGAGCAGTACTTC. The V and J genes are TRBV12-3 or TRBV12-4 and TRBJ2-7, with 8 bases identical to TRBD1. The V and J ends lost 6 bases and 3 bases, in that order; junction bases with no gene match: 7. This CDR3 is built from 14 residues.

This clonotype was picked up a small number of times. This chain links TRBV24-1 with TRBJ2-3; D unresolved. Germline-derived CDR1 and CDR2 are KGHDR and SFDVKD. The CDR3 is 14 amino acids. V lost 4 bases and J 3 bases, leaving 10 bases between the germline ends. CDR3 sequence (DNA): TGTGCCACCAGTGACCCCCGTTTGACAGATACGCAGTATTTT. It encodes CATSDPRLTDTQYF.

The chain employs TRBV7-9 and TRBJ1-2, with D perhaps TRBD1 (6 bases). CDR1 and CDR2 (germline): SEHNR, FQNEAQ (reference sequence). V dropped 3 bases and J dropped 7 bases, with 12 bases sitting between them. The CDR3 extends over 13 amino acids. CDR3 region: CASSFDRLSGYTF. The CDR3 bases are TGTGCCAGCAGCTTCGACAGGTTATCTGGCTACACCTTC.

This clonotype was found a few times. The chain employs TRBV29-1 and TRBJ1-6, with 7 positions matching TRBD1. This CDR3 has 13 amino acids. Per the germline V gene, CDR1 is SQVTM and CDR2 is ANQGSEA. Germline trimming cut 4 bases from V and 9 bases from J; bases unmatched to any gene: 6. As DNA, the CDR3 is TGCAGCGTTGGTGAGGGGGCCAGTTCACCCCTCCACTTT. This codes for CSVGEGASSPLHF. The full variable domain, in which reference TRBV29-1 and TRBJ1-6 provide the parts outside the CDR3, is SAVISQKPSRDICQRGTSLTIQCQVDSQVTMMFWYRQQPGQSLTLIATANQGSEATYESGFVIDKFPISRPNLTFSTLTVSNMSPEDSSIYLCSVGEGASSPLHFGNGTRLTVT.

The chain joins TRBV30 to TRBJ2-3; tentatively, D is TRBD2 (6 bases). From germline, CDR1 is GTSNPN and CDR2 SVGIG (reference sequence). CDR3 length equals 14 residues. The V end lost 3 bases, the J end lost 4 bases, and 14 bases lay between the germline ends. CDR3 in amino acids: CAWREGFMADTQYF. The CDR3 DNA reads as TGTGCCTGGAGGGAGGGATTCATGGCAGATACGCAGTATTTT.

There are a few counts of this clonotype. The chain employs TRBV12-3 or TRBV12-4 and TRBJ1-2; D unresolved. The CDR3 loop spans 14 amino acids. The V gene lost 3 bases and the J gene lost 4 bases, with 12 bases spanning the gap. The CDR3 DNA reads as TGTGCCAGCAGTTTTGGACCGACGATCTATGGCTACACCTTC. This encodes CASSFGPTIYGYTF.

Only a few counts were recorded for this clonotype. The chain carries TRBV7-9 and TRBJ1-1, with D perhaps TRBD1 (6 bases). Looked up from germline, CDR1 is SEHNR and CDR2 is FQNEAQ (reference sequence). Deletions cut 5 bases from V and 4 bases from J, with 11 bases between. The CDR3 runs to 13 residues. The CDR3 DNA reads TGTGCCAGCAGCATCAGGGGTGGCACTGAAGCTTTCTTT. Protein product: CASSIRGGTEAFF.

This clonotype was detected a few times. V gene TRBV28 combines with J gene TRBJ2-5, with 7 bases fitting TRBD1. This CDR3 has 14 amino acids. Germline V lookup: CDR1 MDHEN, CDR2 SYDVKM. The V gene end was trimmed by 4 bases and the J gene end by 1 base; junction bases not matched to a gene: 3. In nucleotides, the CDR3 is TGTGCCAGCAGTTCCAGGGACAGCCAAGAGACCCAGTACTTC. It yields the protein CASSSRDSQETQYF.

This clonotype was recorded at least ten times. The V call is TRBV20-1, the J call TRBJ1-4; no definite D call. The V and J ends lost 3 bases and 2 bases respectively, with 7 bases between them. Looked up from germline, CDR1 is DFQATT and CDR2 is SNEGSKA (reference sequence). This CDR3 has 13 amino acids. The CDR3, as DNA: TGCAGTGCTAGTTCTTATACTAATGAAAAACTGTTTTTT. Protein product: CSASSYTNEKLFF.